One and the same sample provided the 14 T cell receptor beta chains below, sequenced in a study of OX40 agonist ivuxolimab in advanced cancers. Clones were read by immunoSEQ multiplex PCR, and TCRdb kept only the in-frame ones, dropping some. Of over 65,000 clones in the sample, about 90% were seen once. This sample comprised CD4+ or CD8+ T cells sorted from blood, obtained in a trial of the OX40 agonist ivuxolimab. These receptors were obtained from an adult with an advanced solid tumor such as melanoma, head and neck, liver or kidney cancer.

The CDR3 loop reads CASRSGTGSEQYF. CDR3 nucleotides: TGTGCCAGCAGATCGGGGACAGGGAGCGAGCAGTACTTC. The chain joins TRBV7-2 to TRBJ2-7, with 9 bases matching TRBD1. There are 13 residues in the CDR3. V trimming: 6 bases; J trimming: 6 bases; junction bases outside the gene matches: 6. Looked up from germline, CDR1 is SGHTA and CDR2 is FQGNSA.

The count of this clone is one. One junction end does not reproduce the germline sequence, and a read error may be involved. The rearrangement links TRBV2 to TRBJ1-1, with TRBD1 as a possible D gene (6 bases). CDR1 is SNHLY and CDR2 is FYNNEI in the germline V gene. CDR3 length equals 14 residues. The CDR3 protein is CASSPQGGNIEAFF. CDR3 nucleotide sequence: TGTGCCAGCAGTCCACAGGGTGGGAACATTGAAGCTTTCTTT. The full variable domain, with the rest looked up from reference TRBV2 and TRBJ1-1, is EPEVTQTPSHQVTQMGQEVILRCVPISNHLYFYWYRQILGQKVEFLVSFYNNEISEKSEIFDDQFSVERPDGSNFTLKIRSTKLEDSAMYFCASSPQGGNIEAFFGQGTRLTVV.

CDR3 loop: CAISESTGGAATEAFF. In DNA form, the CDR3 reads TGTGCCATCAGTGAGTCGACGGGGGGGGCGGCCACTGAAGCTTTCTTT. The rearrangement joins TRBV10-3 to TRBJ1-1, with a tentative D call TRBD1 (6 bases). Trimming pared 0 bases from V and 4 bases from J, leaving 15 bases between. Germline V CDR1 and CDR2: ENHRY, SYGVKD. This CDR3 region has 16 residues.

The gene calls are TRBV7-9 and TRBJ2-1; TRBD2 is a possible D gene (5 bases). V was clipped by 5 bases and J by 10 bases, with 21 bases between them. The germline gives CDR1 SEHNR, CDR2 FQNEAQ (reference sequence). This CDR3 is 15 amino acids long. In DNA form, the CDR3 reads TGTGCCAGCAGCCCTGGCGCGGGCGTACCTCGGGAGCAGTTCTTC. It encodes CASSPGAGVPREQFF.

The rearrangement joins TRBV18 to TRBJ2-3; perhaps TRBD1 as D (6 bases). Germline V gene lookup returns CDR1 KGHSH and CDR2 LQKENI. V gave up 9 bases and J gave up 5 bases, with 15 bases separating them. CDR3 size: 13 residues. The CDR3 DNA is TGTGCCAGTCACAGGGTAGTGGGAGATACGCAGTATTTT. It is translated as CASHRVVGDTQYF.

The gene calls are TRBV7-9 and TRBJ1-3; D is unresolved. CDR1 is SEHNR and CDR2 is FQNEAQ in the germline V gene (reference sequence). The CDR3 runs 16 residues. V was clipped by 0 bases and J by 4 bases, with 13 bases between them. The CDR3 loop reads CASSLALGILGNTIYF. The DNA for the CDR3 is TGTGCCAGCAGCTTAGCGCTCGGTATTCTCGGAAACACCATATATTTT.

The gene calls are TRBV4-2 and TRBJ2-3; TRBD2 matches 13 bases. This CDR3 spans 14 amino acids. From germline, CDR1 is LGHNA and CDR2 YNFKEQ. Trimming at V came to 4 bases and at J to 8 bases, leaving 3 bases not matched to a gene. CDR3 sequence reads: CASSPGLAGATQYF. The CDR3 DNA reads as TGTGCCAGCAGCCCAGGACTAGCGGGAGCTACGCAGTATTTT.

This sequence joins TRBV4-2 and TRBJ2-5, with 9 bases matching TRBD1. The V gene's germline CDR1 is LGHNA and CDR2 YNFKEQ. This CDR3 is 18 amino acids long. J lost 0 bases, V lost 1 base, and 9 bases had no gene match. The CDR3 coding sequence is TGTGCCAGCAGCCAAGGTCAGGGACAGGGAGGGTACCAAGAGACCCAGTACTTC. Encoded protein: CASSQGQGQGGYQETQYF.

This rearrangement joins TRBV11-3 to TRBJ2-3; D remains ambiguous. V lost 5 bases to trimming and J lost 1 base, with 4 bases between them. The CDR3 extends over 12 amino acids. In germline, CDR1 is SGHNT, CDR2 YENEEA. This chain's CDR3 is CASSRRTDTQYF. Written as DNA, the CDR3 is TGTGCCAGCAGCAGGCGCACAGATACGCAGTATTTT.

The rearrangement uses TRBV21-1 and TRBJ1-1. TRBV21-1 is a documented pseudogene. The CDR3 sequence is 16 residues long. The CDR3 loop is CASSKLNGHPNTEAFF. As DNA, the CDR3 is TGTGCCAGCAGCAAATTAAACGGTCACCCGAACACTGAAGCTTTCTTT.

This chain joins TRBV5-1 and TRBJ1-3; TRBD1 matches at 12 bases. V lost 0 bases, J lost 4 bases, and 8 bases stayed unmatched. The CDR3 has 18 residues. Germline V lookup: CDR1 SGHRS, CDR2 YFSETQ. This chain's CDR3 is CASSLAGRDRGRGNTIYF. In nucleotides, the CDR3 is TGCGCCAGCAGCTTGGCCGGCAGGGACAGGGGGCGCGGAAACACCATATATTTT.

The J gene is TRBJ2-7, the V gene TRBV4-2; 12 nucleotides align to TRBD2. The germline gives CDR1 LGHNA, CDR2 YNFKEQ. The V and J ends lost 2 bases and 2 bases, in that order; junction bases with no gene match: 10. This CDR3 has 18 amino acids. The CDR3 sequence is CASSQYGLAGQGTYEQYF. Here the CDR3 DNA reads TGTGCCAGCAGCCAATATGGACTAGCGGGACAGGGGACCTACGAGCAGTACTTC.

The V call is TRBV12-5, the J call TRBJ2-2; tentatively, D is TRBD1 or TRBD2 (5 bases each). This CDR3 is 16 amino acids long. Germline V gives CDR1 LGHNT, CDR2 FRNRAP. Trimming cost V 6 bases and J 0 bases, with 14 bases left between them. The CDR3 loop is CASGPPRGANTGELFF. CDR3 DNA: TGTGCTAGTGGGCCCCCCCGGGGCGCGAACACCGGGGAGCTGTTTTTT.

This clone was observed once. The genes are TRBV30 and TRBJ1-2, with a weak D call TRBD1 (6 bases). With 2 bases removed from V and 2 bases from J, the gap between germline ends came to 9 bases. CDR1 and CDR2 from the germline V gene are GTSNPN and SVGIG (reference sequence). The CDR3 has 13 residues. The CDR3 DNA is TGTGCCTGGAGTCTTCAGGGGAACTATGGCTACACCTTC. Amino acids: CAWSLQGNYGYTF.